Included here is one T cell receptor (beta chain) sequence, with context. The antigen is undetermined. Profiling relied on immunoSEQ multiplex PCR, and the TCRdb table lists in-frame clones only, not all of them. Seen here are about 100,000 clones, 80% to 90% observed once, and the top ten hold 5% to 7.5%. Trimming pared 6 bases from V and 2 bases from J, leaving 10 bases between. Germline loops: CDR1 SQVTM, CDR2 ANQGSEA. CDR3 length equals 12 residues. This specimen comes from a study of PD-1 blockade in classical Hodgkin lymphoma. Study-wide results and limits: When set against healthy donors, newly diagnosed patients were reported to show lower baseline TCR diversity.

Relapse was seen in all patients after autologous stem cell transplantation, and brentuximab vedotin exposure was variable. The genes are TRBV29-1 and TRBJ1-1, with TRBD1 as a possible D gene (5 bases). The clonotype originates from a human donor with classical Hodgkin lymphoma. The sample here was peripheral blood mononuclear cells (PBMCs), taken before the second cycle of nivolumab. CDR3: CSVQTDNTEAFF. The CDR3 DNA reads TGCAGCGTACAGACAGATAACACTGAAGCTTTCTTT.